The rows below give T cell receptor beta chains drawn from one sample of a study of regulatory T cells in long-lasting Graves disease. Each CDR3 protein gets one entry after TCRdb re-called the multiplex PCR reads with MiXCR. This sample has 360,000 or so distinct CDR3 sequences, with around 15% found just once. The sample was also reused in another study, on T cells in Graves' hyperthyroidism and ophthalmopathy.

The sample in question was peripheral blood mononuclear cells (PBMCs), obtained at new diagnosis, from a patient treated with antithyroid drugs. The source of these receptors is a man between 35 and 55 years old with Graves disease. CDR3s include the opening cysteine and the closing phenylalanine or tryptophan. The order of the fields is J gene, V gene, CDR3 protein.

j_gene: TRBJ1-2; v_gene: TRBV5-1; CDR3aa: CASSLSQGHGYTF
j_gene: TRBJ2-7; v_gene: TRBV20-1; CDR3aa: CSAPLLSSYEQYF
j_gene: TRBJ1-3; v_gene: TRBV7-6; CDR3aa: CASSPPTGGSGNTIYF
j_gene: TRBJ2-2; v_gene: TRBV15; CDR3aa: CATSRDRRVGELFF
j_gene: TRBJ2-2; v_gene: TRBV30; CDR3aa: CAWSGQTRHGELFF
j_gene: TRBJ2-5; v_gene: TRBV4-3; CDR3aa: CASSQVVEETQYF
j_gene: TRBJ2-3; v_gene: TRBV12-3/TRBV12-4; CDR3aa: CASSSYDTQYF
j_gene: TRBJ2-7; v_gene: TRBV7-8; CDR3aa: CASSNSRGLSSYEQYF
j_gene: TRBJ2-5; v_gene: TRBV29-1; CDR3aa: CSTNRGQETQYF
j_gene: TRBJ2-5; v_gene: TRBV28; CDR3aa: CASSLPGDSQETQYF
j_gene: TRBJ2-7; v_gene: TRBV28; CDR3aa: CASSLRTDLYEQYF
j_gene: TRBJ1-5; v_gene: TRBV19; CDR3aa: CASSIGSGVGDQPQHF
j_gene: TRBJ2-3; v_gene: TRBV6-1; CDR3aa: CASSGLAGGADTQYF
j_gene: TRBJ2-3; v_gene: TRBV18; CDR3aa: CASSPKGQNTDTQYF
j_gene: TRBJ1-6; v_gene: TRBV20-1; CDR3aa: CSGKGNDSPLHF
j_gene: TRBJ2-3; v_gene: TRBV11-3; CDR3aa: CASSRGGPTDTQYF
j_gene: TRBJ1-6; v_gene: TRBV28; CDR3aa: CASSSGLGPNSPLHF
j_gene: TRBJ2-3; v_gene: TRBV6-1; CDR3aa: CASRGSGSDTQYF
j_gene: TRBJ2-7; v_gene: TRBV5-1; CDR3aa: CASGPTGGEEQYF
j_gene: TRBJ2-5; v_gene: TRBV20-1; CDR3aa: CSALAGKETQYF
j_gene: TRBJ2-3; v_gene: TRBV7-2; CDR3aa: CASSPMGLAGRGDTQYF